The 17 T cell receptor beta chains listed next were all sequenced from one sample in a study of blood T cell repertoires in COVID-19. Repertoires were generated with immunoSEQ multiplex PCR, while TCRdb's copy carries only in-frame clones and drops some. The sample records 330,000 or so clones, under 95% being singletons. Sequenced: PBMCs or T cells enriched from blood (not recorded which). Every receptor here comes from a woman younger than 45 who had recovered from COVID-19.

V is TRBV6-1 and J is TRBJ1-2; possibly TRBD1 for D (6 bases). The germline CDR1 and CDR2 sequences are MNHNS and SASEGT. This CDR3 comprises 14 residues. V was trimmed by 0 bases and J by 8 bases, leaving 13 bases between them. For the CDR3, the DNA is TGTGCCAGCAGTGAAGCCGGACCAGGGGAGGGCTACACCTTC. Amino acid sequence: CASSEAGPGEGYTF.

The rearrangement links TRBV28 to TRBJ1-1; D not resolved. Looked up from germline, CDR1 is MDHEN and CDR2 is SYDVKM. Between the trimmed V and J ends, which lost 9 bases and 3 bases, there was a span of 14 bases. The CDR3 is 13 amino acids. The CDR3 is CASQPLGDTEAFF. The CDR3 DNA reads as TGTGCCAGTCAGCCCCTGGGAGACACTGAAGCTTTCTTT.

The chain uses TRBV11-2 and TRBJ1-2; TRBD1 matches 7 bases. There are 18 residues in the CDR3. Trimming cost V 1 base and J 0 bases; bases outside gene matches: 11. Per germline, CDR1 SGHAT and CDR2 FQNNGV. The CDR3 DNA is TGTGCCAGCAGCTTAGTGGCGGGACAGATTTCTGCTAACTATGGCTACACCTTC. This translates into CASSLVAGQISANYGYTF.

Here the CDR3 reads CASTRLDRQTSSGANVLTF. The CDR3 region has the DNA TGTGCCAGCACAAGGCTCGACAGGCAGACGAGCTCTGGGGCCAACGTCCTGACTTTC. The chain recombines TRBV28 with TRBJ2-6; D perhaps matches TRBD1 (6 bases). The germline V gene has CDR1 MDHEN and CDR2 SYDVKM. The germline V and J ends were trimmed by 7 bases and 0 bases, with 22 bases remaining between them. The CDR3 is 19 amino acids. Supplemented by reference TRBV28 and TRBJ2-6, the full variable domain reads DVKVTQSSRYLVKRTGEKVFLECVQDMDHENMFWYRQDPGLGLRLIYFSYDVKMKEKGDIPEGYSVSREKKERFSLILESASTNQTSMYLCASTRLDRQTSSGANVLTFGAGSRLTVL.

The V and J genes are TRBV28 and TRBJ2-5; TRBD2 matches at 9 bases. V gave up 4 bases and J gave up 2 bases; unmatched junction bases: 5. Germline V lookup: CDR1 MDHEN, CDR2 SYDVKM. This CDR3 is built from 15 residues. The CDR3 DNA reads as TGTGCCAGCAGTTCAGCGGGGGGACCTCAAGAGACCCAGTACTTC. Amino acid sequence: CASSSAGGPQETQYF.

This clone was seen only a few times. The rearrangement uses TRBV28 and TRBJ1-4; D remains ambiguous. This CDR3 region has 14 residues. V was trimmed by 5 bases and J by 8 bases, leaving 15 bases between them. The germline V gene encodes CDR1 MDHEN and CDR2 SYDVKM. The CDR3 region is CASSATSPREKLFF. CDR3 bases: TGTGCCAGCAGTGCGACATCCCCCCGAGAAAAACTGTTTTTT.

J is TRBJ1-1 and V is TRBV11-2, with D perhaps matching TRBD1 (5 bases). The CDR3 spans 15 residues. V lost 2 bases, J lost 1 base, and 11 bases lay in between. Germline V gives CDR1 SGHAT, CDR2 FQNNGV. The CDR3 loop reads CASSLNRNWNTEAFF. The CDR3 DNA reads TGTGCCAGCAGCTTAAACAGGAACTGGAACACTGAAGCTTTCTTT.

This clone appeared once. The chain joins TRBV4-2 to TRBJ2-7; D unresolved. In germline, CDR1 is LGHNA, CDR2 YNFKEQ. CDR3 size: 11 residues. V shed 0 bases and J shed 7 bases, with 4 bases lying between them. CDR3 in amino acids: CASSQDQEQYF. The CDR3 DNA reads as TGTGCCAGCAGCCAAGACCAGGAGCAGTACTTC.

The CDR3 bases are TGTGCCAGCAGCACAACGACAAGAACTGAAGCTTTCTTT. Translated: CASSTTTRTEAFF. The chain employs TRBV7-9 and TRBJ1-1; no clear D gene. V was shortened by 5 bases and J by 5 bases, with 12 bases between the two germline ends. In germline, CDR1 is SEHNR, CDR2 FQNEAQ (reference sequence). The CDR3 loop spans 13 amino acids. Drawing the rest from reference TRBV7-9 and TRBJ1-1, the complete variable domain is DTGVSQNPRHKITKRGQNVTFRCDPISEHNRLYWYRQTLGQGPEFLTYFQNEAQLEKSRLLSDRFSAERPKGSFSTLEIQRTEQGDSAMYLCASSTTTRTEAFFGQGTRLTVV.

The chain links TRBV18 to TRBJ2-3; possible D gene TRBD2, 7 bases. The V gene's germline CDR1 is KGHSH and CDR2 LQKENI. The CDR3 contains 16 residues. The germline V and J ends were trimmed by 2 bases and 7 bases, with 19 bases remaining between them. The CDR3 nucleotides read TGTGCCAGCTCACCAGTGCCCGGCGGGGGCTCATATACGCAGTATTTT. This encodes CASSPVPGGGSYTQYF.

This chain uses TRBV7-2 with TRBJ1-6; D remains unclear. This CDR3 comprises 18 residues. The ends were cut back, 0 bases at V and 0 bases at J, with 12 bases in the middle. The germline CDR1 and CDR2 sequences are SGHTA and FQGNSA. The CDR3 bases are TGTGCCAGCAGCTTAGCCTCGGTAGGGAGCTCCTATAATTCACCCCTCCACTTT. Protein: CASSLASVGSSYNSPLHF.

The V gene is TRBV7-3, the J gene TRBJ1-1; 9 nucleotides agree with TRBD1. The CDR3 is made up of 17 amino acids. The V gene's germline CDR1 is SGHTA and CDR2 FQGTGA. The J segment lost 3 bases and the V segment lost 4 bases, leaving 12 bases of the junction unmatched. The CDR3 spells CASSSGQGNRLDTEAFF. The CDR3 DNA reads TGTGCCAGCAGCTCCGGACAGGGGAATAGGTTGGACACTGAAGCTTTCTTT.

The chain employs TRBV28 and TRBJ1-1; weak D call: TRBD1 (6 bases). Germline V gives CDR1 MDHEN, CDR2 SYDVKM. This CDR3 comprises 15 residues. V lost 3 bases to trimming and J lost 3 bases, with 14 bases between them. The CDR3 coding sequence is TGTGCCAGCAGTTTTAGGGGGTTCCGGGACACTGAAGCTTTCTTT. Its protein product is CASSFRGFRDTEAFF.

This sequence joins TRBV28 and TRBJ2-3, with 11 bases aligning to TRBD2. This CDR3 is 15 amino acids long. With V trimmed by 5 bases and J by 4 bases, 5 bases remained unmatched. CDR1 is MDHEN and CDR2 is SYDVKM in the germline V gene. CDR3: CASSPTSGNADTQYF. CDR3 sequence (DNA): TGTGCCAGCAGTCCGACTAGCGGGAATGCAGATACGCAGTATTTT.

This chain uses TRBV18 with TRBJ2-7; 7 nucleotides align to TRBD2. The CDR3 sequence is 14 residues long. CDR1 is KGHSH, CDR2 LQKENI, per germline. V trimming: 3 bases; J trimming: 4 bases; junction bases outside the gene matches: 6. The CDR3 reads CASSPGRGRYEQYF. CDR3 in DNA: TGTGCCAGCTCACCGGGGAGGGGACGGTACGAGCAGTACTTC.

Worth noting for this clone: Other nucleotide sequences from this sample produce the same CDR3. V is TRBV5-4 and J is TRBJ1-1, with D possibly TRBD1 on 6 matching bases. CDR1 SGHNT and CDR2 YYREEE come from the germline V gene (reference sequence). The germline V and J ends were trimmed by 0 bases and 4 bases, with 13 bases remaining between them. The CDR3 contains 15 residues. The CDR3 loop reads CASSLAGRGGTEAFF. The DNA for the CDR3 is TGTGCCAGCAGCTTGGCAGGCAGGGGTGGCACTGAAGCTTTCTTT.

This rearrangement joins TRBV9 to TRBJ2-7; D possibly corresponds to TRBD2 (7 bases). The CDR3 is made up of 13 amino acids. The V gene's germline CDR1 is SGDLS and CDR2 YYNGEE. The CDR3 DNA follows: TGTGCGCCAAGGGAGGGGGTTTCCTACGAGCAGTACTTC. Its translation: CAPREGVSYEQYF. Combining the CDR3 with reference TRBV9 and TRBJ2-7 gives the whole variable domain DSGVTQTPKHLITATGQRVTLRCSPRSGDLSVYWYQQSLDQGLQFLIQYYNGEERAKGNILERFSAQQFPDLHSELNLSSLELGDSALYFCAPREGVSYEQYFGPGTRLTVT.